This T cell receptor (beta chain) was profiled in a study of blood T cell repertoires in COVID-19. TCRdb keeps only in-frame clones here, not all; method: immunoSEQ multiplex PCR. This sample has over 150,000 clones; approximately 88% occur once, and the top ten carry 3% to 4%. This clone is a singleton in its sample. CDR1 SNHLY and CDR2 FYNNEI come from the germline V gene. This CDR3 is 21 amino acids long. J lost 0 bases, V lost 1 base, and 13 bases had no gene match. Sequenced input: peripheral blood. The TCR comes from a woman aged 55-70 years who had recovered from COVID-19. The rearrangement uses TRBV2 and TRBJ2-5; 14 positions match TRBD2. CDR3 nucleotides: TGTGCCAGCAGTGAAGAGTGGGAGGGACTAGCGGGGGCCTTGTACCAAGAGACCCAGTACTTC. Translation gives CASSEEWEGLAGALYQETQYF.